Each of the 22 T cell receptor beta chains below was sequenced from the same sample in a study of blood T cell repertoires in COVID-19. The method was immunoSEQ multiplex PCR; TCRdb's version includes in-frame clones alone and lacks a portion of them. This sample has fewer than 500,000 clones, with approximately 87% found just once. The source material was PBMCs or T cells enriched from blood (not recorded which). These receptors all stem from a woman in her twenties or thirties with acute COVID-19.

This clone has just one count. V usage is TRBV1 and J usage is TRBJ1-1; TRBD1 is the table's D call and was not checked against the DNA. TRBV1 is shown as a pseudogene. The CDR3 spans 16 residues. The CDR3 region has the DNA TGCACCAGCAGCCAAGCCCGACAGGGGCCGGGCACTGAAGCTTTCTTT. Protein sequence: CTSSQARQGPGTEAFF.

The chain employs TRBV5-1 and TRBJ1-1; 7 nucleotides line up with TRBD1. This CDR3 is built from 15 residues. Germline CDR1 SGHRS, CDR2 YFSETQ. Trimming cost V 3 bases and J 3 bases; bases outside gene matches: 8. CDR3 sequence: CASSSQFTGDTEAFF. The DNA of the CDR3 is TGCGCCAGCAGCTCCCAATTCACAGGGGACACTGAAGCTTTCTTT.

The chain employs TRBV24-1 and TRBJ2-7; 8 nucleotides match TRBD1. Germline values: CDR1 KGHDR, CDR2 SFDVKD. Germline trimming cut 3 bases from V and 4 bases from J; bases unmatched to any gene: 4. The CDR3 is made up of 14 amino acids. The CDR3 loop reads CATSDPRQGYEQYF. Here the CDR3 DNA reads TGTGCCACCAGTGATCCCAGACAGGGGTACGAGCAGTACTTC.

The rearrangement joins TRBV3-1 (or the pseudogene TRBV3-2) to TRBJ1-5; D gene unclear. The CDR3 consists of 13 residues. CDR1 LGHDT and CDR2 YNNKEL come from the germline V gene (reference sequence). V lost 0 bases, J lost 4 bases, and 4 bases lay in between. The CDR3 DNA follows: TGTGCCAGCAGCCAAGACAGTAATCAGCCCCAGCATTTT. Translating gives CASSQDSNQPQHF.

The chain couples TRBV7-6 to TRBJ1-1; D is uncertain. The CDR3 runs to 15 residues. Per the germline V gene, CDR1 is SGHVS and CDR2 is FNYEAQ. The germline V and J ends were trimmed by 1 base and 1 base, with 10 bases remaining between them. The CDR3 loop is CASSLEAEANTEAFF. The DNA of the CDR3 is TGTGCCAGCAGCTTAGAGGCCGAGGCGAACACTGAAGCTTTCTTT. Together with reference TRBV7-6 and TRBJ1-1, the CDR3 gives the full variable domain: GAGVSQSPRYKVTKRGQDVALRCDPISGHVSLYWYRQALGQGPEFLTYFNYEAQQDKSGLPNDRFSAERPEGSISTLTIQRTEQRDSAMYRCASSLEAEANTEAFFGQGTRLTVV.

The chain employs TRBV5-4 and TRBJ2-3; perhaps TRBD2 as D (7 bases). Trimming took off 4 bases at V and 5 bases at J, with 11 bases between the two ends. Germline CDR1 is SGHNT and CDR2 is YYREEE (reference sequence). This CDR3 contains 13 residues. CDR3 protein: CASSGGAQDTQYF. DNA of the CDR3: TGTGCCAGCAGCGGGGGGGCCCAAGATACGCAGTATTTT. Looking up the rest from reference TRBV5-4 and TRBJ2-3 gives the full variable domain: ETGVTQSPTHLIKTRGQQVTLRCSSQSGHNTVSWYQQALGQGPQFIFQYYREEENGRGNFPPRFSGLQFPNYSSELNVNALELDDSALYLCASSGGAQDTQYFGPGTRLTVL.

The chain links TRBV7-3 to TRBJ1-6; 7 bases agree with TRBD1. The CDR3 spans 16 residues. J lost 9 bases, V lost 1 base, and 9 bases had no gene match. The germline gives CDR1 SGHTA, CDR2 FQGTGA. The CDR3 DNA reads as TGTGCCAGCAGCTTAAGGGGTAGACAGGGTGGTTCACCCCTCCACTTT. It translates to CASSLRGRQGGSPLHF.

V is TRBV7-3 and J is TRBJ1-5; a weak D match, TRBD1 (5 bases). The V and J ends lost 5 bases and 4 bases respectively, with 9 bases between them. This CDR3 region has 13 residues. In germline, CDR1 is SGHTA, CDR2 FQGTGA. CDR3 DNA: TGTGCCAGCAGCCCCGGGGGGAATCAGCCCCAGCATTTT. As protein: CASSPGGNQPQHF.

This clone was seen just once. The chain carries TRBV5-6 and TRBJ2-7; TRBD2 is a possible D gene (5 bases). The CDR3 spans 15 residues. V dropped 4 bases and J dropped 0 bases, with 14 bases sitting between them. Germline V gene sequence: CDR1 SGHDT, CDR2 YYEEEE. The DNA of the CDR3 is TGTGCCAGCAGCCCCTTACGGCGGGTCTCCTACGAGCAGTACTTC. Protein product: CASSPLRRVSYEQYF.

The chain is built from TRBV5-1 and TRBJ2-1, with a possible D match to TRBD1 (6 bases). Germline-derived CDR1 and CDR2 are SGHRS and YFSETQ. This CDR3 contains 15 residues. Trimming shortened V by 3 bases and J by 3 bases, and 13 bases separated the two germline ends. The CDR3 sequence is CASSSPPTGYNEQFF. CDR3 sequence (DNA): TGCGCCAGCAGCTCTCCCCCGACAGGCTACAATGAGCAGTTCTTC.

The V and J genes are TRBV30 and TRBJ2-2, with 16 bases identical to TRBD2. The germline gives CDR1 GTSNPN, CDR2 SVGIG (reference sequence). Trimming cost V 4 bases and J 2 bases; bases outside gene matches: 16. The CDR3 contains 21 residues. The CDR3 here is CAWIMTPGLAGGKINTGELFF. In nucleotides, the CDR3 is TGTGCCTGGATCATGACCCCGGGACTAGCGGGGGGGAAAATCAACACCGGGGAGCTGTTTTTT.

The genes are TRBV11-2 and TRBJ2-2, with D possibly being TRBD2 (6 bases). The V gene's germline CDR1 is SGHAT and CDR2 FQNNGV. The CDR3 contains 13 residues. V dropped 3 bases and J dropped 5 bases, with 7 bases sitting between them. The CDR3: CASSFRGTGELFF. The CDR3 DNA reads TGTGCCAGCAGCTTCCGGGGGACCGGGGAGCTGTTTTTT. The variable domain in full, completed from reference TRBV11-2 and TRBJ2-2, reads EAGVAQSPRYKIIEKRQSVAFWCNPISGHATLYWYQQILGQGPKLLIQFQNNGVVDDSQLPKDRFSAERLKGVDSTLKIQPAKLEDSAVYLCASSFRGTGELFFGEGSRLTVL.

The chain couples TRBV5-5 to TRBJ1-1; D ambiguous. The CDR3 extends over 18 amino acids. V was trimmed by 0 bases and J by 5 bases, leaving 23 bases between them. CDR1 SGHKS and CDR2 YYEKEE come from the germline V gene (reference sequence). The CDR3 coding sequence is TGTGCCAGCAGCTTGGTACCGACTCCAGACCGAATCGGGACTGAAGCTTTCTTT. Amino acids: CASSLVPTPDRIGTEAFF. Combining the CDR3 with reference TRBV5-5 and TRBJ1-1 gives the whole variable domain DAGVTQSPTHLIKTRGQQVTLRCSPISGHKSVSWYQQVLGQGPQFIFQYYEKEERGRGNFPDRFSARQFPNYSSELNVNALLLGDSALYLCASSLVPTPDRIGTEAFFGQGTRLTVV.

The chain uses TRBV30 and TRBJ2-1, with 8 bases identical to TRBD2. The CDR3 length is 14 residues. J lost 4 bases, V lost 3 bases, and 5 bases had no gene match. Germline V lookup: CDR1 GTSNPN, CDR2 SVGIG (reference sequence). The CDR3 nucleotides read TGTGCCTGGAGCCTCGGGGGGGCATACAATGAGCAGTTCTTC. Protein: CAWSLGGAYNEQFF.

This chain uses TRBV27 with TRBJ2-7, with a tentative D call TRBD2 (5 bases). Trimming cost V 0 bases and J 0 bases, with 9 bases left between them. The CDR3 extends over 15 amino acids. CDR1 is MNHEY and CDR2 is SMNVEV in the germline V gene (reference sequence). The CDR3 nucleotides are TGTGCCAGCAGTTTATCTGACGGGATCTCCTACGAGCAGTACTTC. It yields the protein CASSLSDGISYEQYF.

This clone is a singleton in its sample. V and J are TRBV6-5 and TRBJ1-3; D unresolved. The CDR3 has 15 residues. V shed 2 bases and J shed 4 bases, with 12 bases lying between them. Germline V lookup: CDR1 MNHEY, CDR2 SVGAGI. For the CDR3, the DNA is TGTGCCAGCAGTTACAAGGCGGGGAACGGAAACACCATATATTTT. This sequence encodes CASSYKAGNGNTIYF.

The chain uses TRBV7-2 and TRBJ2-3; possible D gene TRBD2, 6 bases. CDR3 length: 16 amino acids. Germline lookup yields CDR1 SGHTA and CDR2 FQGNSA. Between the trimmed V and J ends, which lost 5 bases and 5 bases, there was a span of 20 bases. DNA for the CDR3: TGTGCCAGCAGCCCGATCAGGCGGGGCCGGGGAGATACGCAGTATTTT. It codes for CASSPIRRGRGDTQYF. The entire variable domain, with the rest obtained from reference TRBV7-2 and TRBJ2-3, is as follows: GAGVSQSPSNKVTEKGKDVELRCDPISGHTALYWYRQSLGQGLEFLIYFQGNSAPDKSGLPSDRFSAERTGGSVSTLTIQRTQQEDSAVYLCASSPIRRGRGDTQYFGPGTRLTVL.

The chain has TRBV12-5 and TRBJ1-2, with 9 bases that match TRBD1. This CDR3 region has 15 residues. CDR1 is LGHNT, CDR2 FRNRAP, per germline. V lost 5 bases and J lost 8; bases outside the gene matches: 12. The CDR3 here is CASGQNGQGKGGYTF. CDR3 coding DNA: TGTGCTAGTGGTCAGAATGGACAGGGGAAAGGAGGCTACACCTTC.

The gene calls are TRBV5-6 and TRBJ1-4; TRBD1 matches at 7 bases. From germline, CDR1 is SGHDT and CDR2 YYEEEE. The CDR3 is 15 amino acids. J gave up 4 bases and V 4 bases, and 7 bases lay outside the gene matches. CDR3 in DNA: TGTGCCAGCAGCCCCACGACAGGGTTTAATGAAAAACTGTTTTTT. Protein sequence: CASSPTTGFNEKLFF.

The genes are TRBV28 and TRBJ2-5, with D perhaps TRBD2 (5 bases). V dropped 7 bases and J dropped 3 bases, with 18 bases sitting between them. The V gene's germline CDR1 is MDHEN and CDR2 SYDVKM. The CDR3 totals 15 residues. As DNA, the CDR3 is TGTGCCAGCAACCCAAGAGGGCAAGTGAAAGAGACCCAGTACTTC. As protein: CASNPRGQVKETQYF.

The chain uses TRBV5-1 and TRBJ1-4; perhaps TRBD1 as D (5 bases). The germline CDR1 and CDR2 sequences are SGHRS and YFSETQ. This CDR3 region has 18 residues. Trimming cost V 1 base and J 6 bases, with 22 bases left between them. The CDR3 DNA is TGCGCCAGCAGCTTGAGGGGCCCTCGGGTCGATTCGGATGAAAAACTGTTTTTT. This encodes CASSLRGPRVDSDEKLFF.

The chain combines TRBV29-1 with TRBJ2-1; 9 bases are a match to TRBD1. CDR3 length equals 12 residues. Trimming took 7 bases from V and 8 from J; bases not matched to a gene: 6. Germline assignment: CDR1 SQVTM and CDR2 ANQGSEA. The CDR3 is CSGIRTGDEQFF. The CDR3 DNA follows: TGCAGCGGCATACGGACAGGGGATGAGCAGTTCTTC.